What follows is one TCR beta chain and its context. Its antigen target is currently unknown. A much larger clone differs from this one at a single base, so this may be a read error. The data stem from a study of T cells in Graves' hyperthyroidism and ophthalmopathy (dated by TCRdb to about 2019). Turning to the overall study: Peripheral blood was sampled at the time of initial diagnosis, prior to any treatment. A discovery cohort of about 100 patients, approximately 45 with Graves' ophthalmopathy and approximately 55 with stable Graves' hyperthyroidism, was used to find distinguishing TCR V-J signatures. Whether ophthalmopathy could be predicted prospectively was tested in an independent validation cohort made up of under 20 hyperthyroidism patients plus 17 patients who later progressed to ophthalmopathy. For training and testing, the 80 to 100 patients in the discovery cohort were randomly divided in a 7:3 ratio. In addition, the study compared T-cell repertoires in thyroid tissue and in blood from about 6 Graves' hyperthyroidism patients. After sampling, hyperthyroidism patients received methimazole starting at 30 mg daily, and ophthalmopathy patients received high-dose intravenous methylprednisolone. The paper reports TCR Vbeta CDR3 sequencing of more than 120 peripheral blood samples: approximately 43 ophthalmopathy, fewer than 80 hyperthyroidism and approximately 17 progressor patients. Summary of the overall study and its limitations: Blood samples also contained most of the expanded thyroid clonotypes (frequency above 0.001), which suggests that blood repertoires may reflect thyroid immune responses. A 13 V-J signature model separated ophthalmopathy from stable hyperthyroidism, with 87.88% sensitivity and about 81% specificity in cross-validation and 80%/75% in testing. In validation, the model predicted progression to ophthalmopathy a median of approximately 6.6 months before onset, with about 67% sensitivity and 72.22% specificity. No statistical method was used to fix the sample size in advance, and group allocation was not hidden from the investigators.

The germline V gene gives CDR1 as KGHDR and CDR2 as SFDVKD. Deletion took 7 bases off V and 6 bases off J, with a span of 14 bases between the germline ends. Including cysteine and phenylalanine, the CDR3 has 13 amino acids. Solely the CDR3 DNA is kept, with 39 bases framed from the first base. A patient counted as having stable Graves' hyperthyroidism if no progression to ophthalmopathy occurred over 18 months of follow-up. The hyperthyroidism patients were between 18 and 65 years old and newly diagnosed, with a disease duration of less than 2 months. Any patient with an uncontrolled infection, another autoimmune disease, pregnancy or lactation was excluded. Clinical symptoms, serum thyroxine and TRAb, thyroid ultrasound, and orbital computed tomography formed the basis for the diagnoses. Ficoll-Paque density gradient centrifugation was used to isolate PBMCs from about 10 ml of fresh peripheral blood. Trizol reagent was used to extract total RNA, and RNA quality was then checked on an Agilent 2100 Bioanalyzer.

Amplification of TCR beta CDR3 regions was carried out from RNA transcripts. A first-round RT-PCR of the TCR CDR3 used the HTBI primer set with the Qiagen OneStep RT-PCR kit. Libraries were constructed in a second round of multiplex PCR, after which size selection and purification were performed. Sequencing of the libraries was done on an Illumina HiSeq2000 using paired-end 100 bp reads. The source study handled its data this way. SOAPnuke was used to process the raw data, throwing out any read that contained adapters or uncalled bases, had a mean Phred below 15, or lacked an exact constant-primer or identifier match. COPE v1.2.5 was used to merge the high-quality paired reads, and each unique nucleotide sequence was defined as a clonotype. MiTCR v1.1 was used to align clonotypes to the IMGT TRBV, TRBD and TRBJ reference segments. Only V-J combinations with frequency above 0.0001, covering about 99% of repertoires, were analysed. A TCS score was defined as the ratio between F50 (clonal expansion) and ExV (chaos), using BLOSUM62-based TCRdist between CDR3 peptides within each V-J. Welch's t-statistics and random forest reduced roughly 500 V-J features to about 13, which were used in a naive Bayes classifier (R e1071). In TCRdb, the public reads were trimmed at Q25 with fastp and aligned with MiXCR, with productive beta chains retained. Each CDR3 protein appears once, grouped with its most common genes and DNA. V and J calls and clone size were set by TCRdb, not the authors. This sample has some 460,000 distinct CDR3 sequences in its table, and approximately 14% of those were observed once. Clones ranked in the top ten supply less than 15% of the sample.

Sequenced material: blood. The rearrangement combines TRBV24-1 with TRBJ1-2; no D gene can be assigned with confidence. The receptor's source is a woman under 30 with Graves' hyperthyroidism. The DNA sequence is TGTGCCACCAGGGGAGGCGGGAGAAATGGCTACACCTTC. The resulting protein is CATRGGGRNGYTF.